This is a list of T cell receptor beta chains from one sample in a study of control samples from healthy donors and cancer patients. Sequenced by immunoSEQ multiplex PCR; TCRdb stores in-frame clones only, minus some. The sample carries some 94,000 clones, 85% to 90% recorded once. The sequenced sample consisted of PBMCs. The receptors shown here come from a woman between 45 and 65 years old with colorectal cancer. The CDR3 runs from the conserved cysteine through the conserved F or W. Each record gives: CDR3 DNA, CDR3 protein, V gene, D gene, J gene, clone size. A D gene is named only where the DNA matches it firmly. Rows may omit the clone size; those that give it use once, few, many or a size class.

CDR3 DNA: TGTGCCAGCAGCCAGGGGACAGGCGCCCTCACAGATACGCAGTATTTT
CDR3 protein: CASSQGTGALTDTQYF
V gene: TRBV7-3
D gene: TRBD1
J gene: TRBJ2-3
clone size: -

CDR3 DNA: TGTGCCAGCAGCTTAGCTGGCCAGGGGCCTAATTCACCCCTCCACTTT
CDR3 protein: CASSLAGQGPNSPLHF
V gene: TRBV7-9
D gene: -
J gene: TRBJ1-6
clone size: -

CDR3 DNA: TGCGCCAGCAGCTTGGCCCCACTCATGAACACTGAAGCTTTCTTT
CDR3 protein: CASSLAPLMNTEAFF
V gene: TRBV5-1
D gene: -
J gene: TRBJ1-1
clone size: -

CDR3 DNA: TGTGCCAGCAGGGTGACAGGGGTAGGAGATACGCAGTATTTT
CDR3 protein: CASRVTGVGDTQYF
V gene: TRBV28
D gene: TRBD1
J gene: TRBJ2-3
clone size: -

CDR3 DNA: TGTGCCAGCAGCCAACTAGGGACAGGGGGAAACACTGAAGCTTTCTTT
CDR3 protein: CASSQLGTGGNTEAFF
V gene: TRBV14
D gene: TRBD1
J gene: TRBJ1-1
clone size: -

CDR3 DNA: TGTGCCATCGGGGGCGCAGGGGACGGATGGACCATATATTTT
CDR3 protein: CAIGGAGDGWTIYF
V gene: TRBV10-3
D gene: -
J gene: TRBJ1-3
clone size: -

CDR3 DNA: TGTGCCAGCAGTAAGGGACACAACACTGAAGCTTTCTTT
CDR3 protein: CASSKGHNTEAFF
V gene: TRBV6-2/TRBV6-3
D gene: -
J gene: TRBJ1-1
clone size: -

CDR3 DNA: TGCGCCAGCAGCTCCAGGGGGCTATCTGGAAACACCATATATTTT
CDR3 protein: CASSSRGLSGNTIYF
V gene: TRBV5-1
D gene: TRBD1
J gene: TRBJ1-3
clone size: -

CDR3 DNA: TGTGCCAGCAGCGCCGGGGGGAGCAATCAGCCCCAGCATTTT
CDR3 protein: CASSAGGSNQPQHF
V gene: TRBV9
D gene: -
J gene: TRBJ1-5
clone size: -

CDR3 DNA: TGCGCCAGCAGCCAAGAAGTAGTAGCGAACACCGGGGAGCTGTTTTTT
CDR3 protein: CASSQEVVANTGELFF
V gene: TRBV4-3
D gene: -
J gene: TRBJ2-2
clone size: once

CDR3 DNA: TGTGCTAGTGACTTCGACACCTGGAACACTGAAGCTTTCTTT
CDR3 protein: CASDFDTWNTEAFF
V gene: TRBV12-5
D gene: -
J gene: TRBJ1-1
clone size: -